This is a list of T cell receptor beta chains from one sample in a study of cytomegalovirus exposure and HLA in healthy donors. Using immunoSEQ multiplex PCR, the repertoire was profiled, and TCRdb retains in-frame clones only, with some absent. The sample shows around 80,000 clones, approximately 60% of them seen only once. Sequencing was done on a sample of PBMCs. The source of these receptors is a male donor in good health and CMV-seropositive. Each CDR3 is given without its conserved first and last residue.

TRBV7-2 | ASRGLTLTYNEQF
TRBV4-1 | ASSQDWGTAQETQY
TRBV7-9 | SSSLDEETQY
TRBV5-8 | ASSLQGLDYEQY
TRBV5-6 | ASHPEVRYNEQF
TRBV29-1 | SVEDRGLAGGPSGETQY
TRBV2 | ASRRESGGQETQY
TRBV28 | ASSARGSGTGADTQY
TRBV27 | ASSLRLISTDTQY
TRBV5-1 | ASSLTSVQVNTEAF
TRBV12-1 | ASSFGLGTEFTDTQY
TRBV27 | ATRERGPQETQY
TRBV9 | ASSVGGDRGRTDTQY
TRBV2 | ASQKTGGRGNTIY
TRBV6-5 | ASSYSQTDSEAF
TRBV28 | ASSLGSSYEQY
TRBV11-2 | ASSSTHQGAGNTIY
TRBV11-1 | ASSLRDRAYEQY
TRBV5-6 | ASSPSIAGGTDTQY
TRBV7-9 | ASSSGTGDTGELF
TRBV29-1 | SVVSWDRGLLSYGYT
TRBV14 | ASSQARSSGANVLT
TRBV6-5 | ASSYHDRVQAF
TRBV6-1 | ASSERGGRTGELF
TRBV9 | ASSPEVWQGSSYEQY
TRBV6-1 | ASSEKVGVRGL
TRBV28 | ASSLNRGTGELF
TRBV4-1 | ASSQLDSALY
TRBV4-2 | ASSQGTVIYGYT
TRBV6-1 | ASSSGGPGTQY
TRBV21-1 | ASSKADGSRFPYQPQH
TRBV10-3 | AIRRPGDYEQY
TRBV19 | ASSAVYSTGELF
TRBV7-3 | ASSLGSDRETQY
TRBV29-1 | SGRGQPLSYNEQF
TRBV28 | AGSSLEGGNQPQH
TRBV11-2 | ASSKDRVRGELF
TRBV11-2 | ASSLDLGLLITEAF